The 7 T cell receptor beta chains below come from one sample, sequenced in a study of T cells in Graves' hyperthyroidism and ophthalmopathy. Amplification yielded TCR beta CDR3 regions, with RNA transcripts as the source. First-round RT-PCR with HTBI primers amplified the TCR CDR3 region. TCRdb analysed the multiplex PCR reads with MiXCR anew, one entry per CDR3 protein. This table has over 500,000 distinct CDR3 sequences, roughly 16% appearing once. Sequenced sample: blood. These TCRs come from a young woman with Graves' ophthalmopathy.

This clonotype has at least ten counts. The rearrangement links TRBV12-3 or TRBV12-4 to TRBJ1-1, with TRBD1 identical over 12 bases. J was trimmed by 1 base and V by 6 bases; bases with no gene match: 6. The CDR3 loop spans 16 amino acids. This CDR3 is CASSNPGQGANTEAFF. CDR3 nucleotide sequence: TGTGCCAGCAGCAATCCGGGACAGGGGGCGAACACTGAAGCTTTCTTT.

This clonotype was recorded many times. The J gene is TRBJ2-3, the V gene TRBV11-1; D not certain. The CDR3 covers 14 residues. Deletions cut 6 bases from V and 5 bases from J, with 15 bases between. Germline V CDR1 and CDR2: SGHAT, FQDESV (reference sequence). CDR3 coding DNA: TGTGCCAGCAGATTCGACGGTGCTGGAGATACGCAGTATTTT. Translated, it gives CASRFDGAGDTQYF.

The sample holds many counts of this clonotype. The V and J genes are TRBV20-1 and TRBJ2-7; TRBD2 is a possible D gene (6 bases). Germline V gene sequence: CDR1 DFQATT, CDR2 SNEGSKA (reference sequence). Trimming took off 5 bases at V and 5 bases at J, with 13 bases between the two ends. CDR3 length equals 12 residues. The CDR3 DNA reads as TGCAGTGCTGTACCCGGGACTCACGAGCAGTACTTC. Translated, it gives CSAVPGTHEQYF.

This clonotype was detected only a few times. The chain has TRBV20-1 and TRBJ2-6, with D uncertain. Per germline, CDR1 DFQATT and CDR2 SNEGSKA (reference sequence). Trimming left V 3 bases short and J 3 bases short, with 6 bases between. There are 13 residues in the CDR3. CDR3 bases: TGCAGTGCTAGGCGGAGTGGGGCCAACGTCCTGACTTTC. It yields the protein CSARRSGANVLTF.

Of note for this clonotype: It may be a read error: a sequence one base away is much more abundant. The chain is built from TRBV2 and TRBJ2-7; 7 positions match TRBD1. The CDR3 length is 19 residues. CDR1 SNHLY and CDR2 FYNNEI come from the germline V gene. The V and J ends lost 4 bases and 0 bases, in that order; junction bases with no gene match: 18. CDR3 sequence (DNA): TGTGCCAGCAGTGGAGGTTACAGGGGTGACCGGCTTAGCTCCTACGAGCAGTACTTC. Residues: CASSGGYRGDRLSSYEQYF.

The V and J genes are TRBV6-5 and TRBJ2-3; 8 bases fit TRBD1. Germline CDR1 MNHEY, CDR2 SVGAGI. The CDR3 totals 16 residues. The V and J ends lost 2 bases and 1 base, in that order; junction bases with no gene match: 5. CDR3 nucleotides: TGTGCCAGCAGTTACGGGGAGACAGGGGGCACAGATACGCAGTATTTT. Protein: CASSYGETGGTDTQYF.

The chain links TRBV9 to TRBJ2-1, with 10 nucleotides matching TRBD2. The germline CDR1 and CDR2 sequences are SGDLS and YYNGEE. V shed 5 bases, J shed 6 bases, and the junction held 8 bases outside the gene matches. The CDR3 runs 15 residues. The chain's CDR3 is CASSHPSGSFNEQFF. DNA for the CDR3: TGTGCCAGCAGTCATCCTAGCGGGAGTTTCAATGAGCAGTTCTTC.